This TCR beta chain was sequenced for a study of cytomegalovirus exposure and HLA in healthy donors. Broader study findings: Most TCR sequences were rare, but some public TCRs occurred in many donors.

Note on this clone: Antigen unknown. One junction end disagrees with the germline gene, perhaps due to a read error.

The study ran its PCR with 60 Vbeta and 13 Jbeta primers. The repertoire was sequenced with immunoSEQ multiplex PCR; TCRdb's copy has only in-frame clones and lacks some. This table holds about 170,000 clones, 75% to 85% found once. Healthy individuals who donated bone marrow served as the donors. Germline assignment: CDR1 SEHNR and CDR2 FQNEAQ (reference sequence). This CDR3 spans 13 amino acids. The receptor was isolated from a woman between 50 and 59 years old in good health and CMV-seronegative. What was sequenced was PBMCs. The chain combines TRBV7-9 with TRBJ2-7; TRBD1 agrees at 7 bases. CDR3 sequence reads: CSSSPGTAYEQYF. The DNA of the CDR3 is TGTTCCAGCAGCCCCGGGACAGCCTACGAGCAGTACTTC.